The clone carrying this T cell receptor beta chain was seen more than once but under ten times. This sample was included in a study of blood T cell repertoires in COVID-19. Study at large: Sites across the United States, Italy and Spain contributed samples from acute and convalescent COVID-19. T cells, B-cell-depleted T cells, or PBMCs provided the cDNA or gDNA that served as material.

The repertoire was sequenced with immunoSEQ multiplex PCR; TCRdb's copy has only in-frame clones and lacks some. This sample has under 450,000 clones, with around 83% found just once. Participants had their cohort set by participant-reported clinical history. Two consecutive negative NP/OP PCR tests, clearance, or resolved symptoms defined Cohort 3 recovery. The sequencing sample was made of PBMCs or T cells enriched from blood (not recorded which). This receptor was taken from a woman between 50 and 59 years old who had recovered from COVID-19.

The DNA of the CDR3 is TGTGCCAGCAGTGACCAGGAGGGGGGGACAAATGAGCAGTTCTTC. Translating gives CASSDQEGGTNEQFF. The J gene is TRBJ2-1, the V gene TRBV6-4, with D perhaps TRBD2 (7 bases). V dropped 2 bases and J dropped 7 bases, with 15 bases sitting between them. CDR1 MRHNA and CDR2 SNTAGT come from the germline V gene. The CDR3 consists of 15 residues.